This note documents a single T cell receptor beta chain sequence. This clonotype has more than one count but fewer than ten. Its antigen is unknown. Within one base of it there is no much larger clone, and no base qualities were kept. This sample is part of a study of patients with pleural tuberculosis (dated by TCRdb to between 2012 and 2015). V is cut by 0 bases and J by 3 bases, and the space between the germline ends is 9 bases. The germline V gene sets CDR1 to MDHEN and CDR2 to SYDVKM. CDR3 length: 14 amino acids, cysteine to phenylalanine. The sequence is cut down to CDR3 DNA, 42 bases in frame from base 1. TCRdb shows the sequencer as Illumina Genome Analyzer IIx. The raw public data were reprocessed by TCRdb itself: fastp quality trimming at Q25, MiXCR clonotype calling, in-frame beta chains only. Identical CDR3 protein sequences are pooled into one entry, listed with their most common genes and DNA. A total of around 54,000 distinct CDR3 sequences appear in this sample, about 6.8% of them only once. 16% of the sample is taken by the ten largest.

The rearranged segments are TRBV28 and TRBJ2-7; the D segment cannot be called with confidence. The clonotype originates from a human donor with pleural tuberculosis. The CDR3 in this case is CASSLWSSNYEQYF. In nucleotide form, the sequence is TGTGCCAGCAGTTTATGGAGCAGTAACTACGAGCAGTACTTC. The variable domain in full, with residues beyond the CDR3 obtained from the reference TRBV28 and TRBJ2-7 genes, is DVKVTQSSRYLVKRTGEKVFLECVQDMDHENMFWYRQDPGLGLRLIYFSYDVKMKEKGDIPEGYSVSREKKERFSLILESASTNQTSMYLCASSLWSSNYEQYFGPGTRLTVT.